These T cell receptor beta chains were read from a single sample in a study of cytomegalovirus exposure and HLA in healthy donors. Measured with immunoSEQ multiplex PCR; TCRdb has only the in-frame clones, and not every one. The listing contains 150,000 to 200,000 clones. Material: PBMCs. The receptors originated from a woman under 30 in good health and CMV-seropositive. Each CDR3 is given with its conserved first and last residue. D genes are given only for firm matches.

j_gene: TRBJ2-7; v_gene: TRBV18; d_gene: TRBD1; CDR3nt: TGTGCCAGCTCACCGCAGGGGACAGGGGACACCGAGCAGTACTTC; CDR3aa: CASSPQGTGDTEQYF
j_gene: TRBJ2-1; v_gene: TRBV9; d_gene: TRBD2; CDR3nt: TGTGCCAGCAGCGTTTCATCCGGGAGGTATCCGGATGAGCAGTTCTTC; CDR3aa: CASSVSSGRYPDEQFF
j_gene: TRBJ1-2; v_gene: TRBV6-5; d_gene: TRBD1; CDR3nt: TGTGCCAGCAGTTACTCGGGACAGACCAACTATGGCTACACCTTC; CDR3aa: CASSYSGQTNYGYTF
j_gene: TRBJ2-5; v_gene: TRBV7-9; d_gene: TRBD2; CDR3nt: TGTGCCAGCAGCCGCTTGGGGACTAGCAAAGAGACCCAGTACTTC; CDR3aa: CASSRLGTSKETQYF
j_gene: TRBJ1-2; v_gene: TRBV11-2; d_gene: TRBD1; CDR3nt: TGTGCCAGCAGCTCGTGGACAGGGTCTGGCTACACCTTC; CDR3aa: CASSSWTGSGYTF
j_gene: TRBJ2-7; v_gene: TRBV18; d_gene: TRBD2; CDR3nt: TGTGCCAGCTCAGGACTAGCGGGGGGATACGAGCAGTACTTC; CDR3aa: CASSGLAGGYEQYF
j_gene: TRBJ1-5; v_gene: TRBV1; d_gene: -; CDR3nt: TGCACCAGCAGCCAAGATCGAGGGGGTGTTCCCCTCGGCAATCAGCCCCAGCATTTT; CDR3aa: CTSSQDRGGVPLGNQPQHF
j_gene: TRBJ2-1; v_gene: TRBV4-2; d_gene: TRBD2; CDR3nt: TGTGCCAGCAGCCAAGATACTTTTTGGGGACTAGCGGGAGTTGAGCAGTTCTTC; CDR3aa: CASSQDTFWGLAGVEQFF
j_gene: TRBJ1-1; v_gene: TRBV6-6; d_gene: -; CDR3nt: TGTGCCAGCAGTTACGGACTGGGGAACACTGAAGCTTTCTTT; CDR3aa: CASSYGLGNTEAFF
j_gene: TRBJ2-7; v_gene: TRBV5-4; d_gene: -; CDR3nt: TGTGCCAGCAGTTCCCGGGACGGGAGCTCCTACGAGCAGTACTTC; CDR3aa: CASSSRDGSSYEQYF
j_gene: TRBJ2-7; v_gene: TRBV11-2; d_gene: -; CDR3nt: TGTGCCAGCAGCCCGCAACGGGACACCATTCTCTACGAGCAGTACTTC; CDR3aa: CASSPQRDTILYEQYF
j_gene: TRBJ1-1; v_gene: TRBV14; d_gene: TRBD1; CDR3nt: TGTGCCAGCAAACGCGAGGGGGCCTACACTGAAGCTTTCTTT; CDR3aa: CASKREGAYTEAFF
j_gene: TRBJ2-3; v_gene: TRBV10-3; d_gene: TRBD2; CDR3nt: TGTGCCATCAGTGAGAAGAAGACTAGCGGGGGGCTCACAGATACGCAGTATTTT; CDR3aa: CAISEKKTSGGLTDTQYF
j_gene: TRBJ1-6; v_gene: TRBV7-3; d_gene: TRBD1; CDR3nt: TGTGCCAGCAGCCCCGGGACAGCTTCGAATTCACCCCTCCACTTT; CDR3aa: CASSPGTASNSPLHF
j_gene: TRBJ1-1; v_gene: TRBV27; d_gene: -; CDR3nt: TGTGCCAGCAGTTTAGTCCCCCCTCTTAACTCAGGAATCGAACACACTGAAGCTTTCTTT; CDR3aa: CASSLVPPLNSGIEHTEAFF
j_gene: TRBJ1-1; v_gene: TRBV5-6; d_gene: -; CDR3nt: TGTGCCAGCAGCTTGGGTAAACAGGGAAACACTGAAGCTTTCTTT; CDR3aa: CASSLGKQGNTEAFF
j_gene: TRBJ2-7; v_gene: TRBV5-4; d_gene: TRBD2; CDR3nt: TGTGCCAGCAGCTTGGTCGGAGCGGGGAAACCCTACGAGCAGTACTTC; CDR3aa: CASSLVGAGKPYEQYF
j_gene: TRBJ1-2; v_gene: TRBV6-1; d_gene: -; CDR3nt: TGTGCCAGCATTGACTATAACTATGGCTACACCTTC; CDR3aa: CASIDYNYGYTF
j_gene: TRBJ2-3; v_gene: TRBV4-3; d_gene: TRBD2; CDR3nt: TGCGCCAGCAGCCAAGCCGGGACTAGCCTCACAGATACGCAGTATTTT; CDR3aa: CASSQAGTSLTDTQYF
j_gene: TRBJ1-2; v_gene: TRBV6-1; d_gene: -; CDR3nt: TGTGCCATTGCAGGACTTGGCTACACCTTC; CDR3aa: CAIAGLGYTF
j_gene: TRBJ2-2; v_gene: TRBV6-5; d_gene: -; CDR3nt: TGTGCCAGCAGCCGCACAGGGACCGGGGAGCTGTTTTTT; CDR3aa: CASSRTGTGELFF
j_gene: TRBJ1-3; v_gene: TRBV9; d_gene: -; CDR3nt: TGTGCCAGCAGCGTAGCCCGGAGGGGAAACACCATATATTTT; CDR3aa: CASSVARRGNTIYF
j_gene: TRBJ2-5; v_gene: TRBV5-1; d_gene: -; CDR3nt: TGCGCCAGCGGGGCCCCCCAAGAGACCCAGTACTTC; CDR3aa: CASGAPQETQYF
j_gene: TRBJ2-1; v_gene: TRBV2; d_gene: TRBD1; CDR3nt: TGTGCCAGCAGTCCCCCCCCGGGACAGGAAAGCTCCTACAATGAGCAGTTCTTC; CDR3aa: CASSPPPGQESSYNEQFF
j_gene: TRBJ2-7; v_gene: TRBV4-2; d_gene: -; CDR3nt: TGTGCCAGCAGCCAACACGGAGCCTACGAGCAGTACTTC; CDR3aa: CASSQHGAYEQYF
j_gene: TRBJ2-1; v_gene: TRBV27; d_gene: -; CDR3nt: TGTGCCAGCACAGGTAACAATGAGCAGTTCTTC; CDR3aa: CASTGNNEQFF
j_gene: TRBJ2-7; v_gene: TRBV18; d_gene: TRBD2; CDR3nt: TGTGCCAGCTCACCCCTAGCGGGAGGGGCCTACGAGCAGTACTTC; CDR3aa: CASSPLAGGAYEQYF
j_gene: TRBJ2-7; v_gene: TRBV2; d_gene: TRBD2; CDR3nt: TGTGCCAGCAGCGTTCGAGCGGGAGGACCCTACGAGCAGTACTTC; CDR3aa: CASSVRAGGPYEQYF
j_gene: TRBJ2-3; v_gene: TRBV11-2; d_gene: TRBD1; CDR3nt: TGTGCCAGCAGCTTTGGTCCGGGACAGGTCGCGGATACGCAGTATTTT; CDR3aa: CASSFGPGQVADTQYF
j_gene: TRBJ1-5; v_gene: TRBV4-1; d_gene: -; CDR3nt: TGCGCCAGCAGCCCCGAGCCTTATAGCAATCAGCCCCAGCATTTT; CDR3aa: CASSPEPYSNQPQHF
j_gene: TRBJ2-7; v_gene: TRBV30; d_gene: TRBD1; CDR3nt: TGTGCCTGGAGTCGGGACAGGGCGGGGTACGAGCAGTACTTC; CDR3aa: CAWSRDRAGYEQYF
j_gene: TRBJ2-7; v_gene: TRBV2; d_gene: -; CDR3nt: TGTGCCAGCAGTGAGCAGGTCATCTCCTACGAGCAGTACTTC; CDR3aa: CASSEQVISYEQYF
j_gene: TRBJ2-1; v_gene: TRBV2; d_gene: -; CDR3nt: TGTGCCAGTGGAGGAGGGGGGGGATACAATGAGCAGTTCTTC; CDR3aa: CASGGGGGYNEQFF
j_gene: TRBJ2-1; v_gene: TRBV11-2; d_gene: -; CDR3nt: TGTGCCAGCAGCTCTAGGGAGGCAACCTCCTACAATGAGCAGTTCTTC; CDR3aa: CASSSREATSYNEQFF
j_gene: TRBJ2-3; v_gene: TRBV25-1; d_gene: TRBD2; CDR3nt: TGTGCCAGCAGTGACTACCGCGGGCTAGCGGGTGGAGATACGCAGTATTTT; CDR3aa: CASSDYRGLAGGDTQYF
j_gene: TRBJ2-2; v_gene: TRBV6-6; d_gene: TRBD2; CDR3nt: TGTGCCAGCAACCAGCGGGGGGGCACCGGGGAGCTGTTTTTT; CDR3aa: CASNQRGGTGELFF
j_gene: TRBJ2-2; v_gene: TRBV5-4; d_gene: -; CDR3nt: TGTGCCAGCAGCTTGGCCAGGAATACCGGGGAGCTGTTTTTT; CDR3aa: CASSLARNTGELFF
j_gene: TRBJ2-5; v_gene: TRBV7-2; d_gene: -; CDR3nt: TGTGCCAGCAGCCCCCTTGGGGCGGGGTCGCAAGAGACCCAGTACTTC; CDR3aa: CASSPLGAGSQETQYF
j_gene: TRBJ1-3; v_gene: TRBV9; d_gene: -; CDR3nt: TGTGCCAGCAGCGTAGCGGGTTCCGGAAACACCATATATTTT; CDR3aa: CASSVAGSGNTIYF
j_gene: TRBJ1-2; v_gene: TRBV30; d_gene: -; CDR3nt: TGTGCCTTAGGGAGGTCTGGTGGCTACACCTTC; CDR3aa: CALGRSGGYTF
j_gene: TRBJ2-1; v_gene: TRBV6-1; d_gene: TRBD2; CDR3nt: TGTGCCAGCAGTGAAGCTTGGCGGGGGGCCCCCTACAATGAGCAGTTCTTC; CDR3aa: CASSEAWRGAPYNEQFF